The next 14 T cell receptor beta chains were all read from a single sample in a study of cytomegalovirus exposure and HLA in healthy donors. PCR used 60 Vbeta primers and 13 Jbeta primers. Assay used: immunoSEQ multiplex PCR; TCRdb lists only in-frame clones, some missing. The sample carries about 260,000 clones, roughly two thirds recorded once. The source material was PBMCs. The receptors shown here come from a female donor in good health and CMV-seronegative.

This clone came up once. The rearrangement joins TRBV7-8 to TRBJ1-2, with TRBD1 matching 8 bases. Germline V gene sequence: CDR1 SGHVS, CDR2 FQNEAQ. The CDR3 is made up of 16 amino acids. After removal of 2 bases from V and 3 bases from J, the junction contained 8 bases not matched to a gene. The CDR3 reads CASSLSKTGVDYGYTF. The CDR3 DNA sequence: TGTGCCAGCAGCTTATCCAAGACAGGGGTTGACTATGGCTACACCTTC.

V is TRBV5-1 and J is TRBJ2-3, with D unresolved. This CDR3 has 16 amino acids. Deletions cut 2 bases from V and 5 bases from J, with 18 bases between. Germline CDR1 SGHRS, CDR2 YFSETQ. CDR3 DNA sequence: TGCGCCAGCAGCTTCGGTACCGCCTTAGCTGGAGATACGCAGTATTTT. Protein product: CASSFGTALAGDTQYF.

A single count supports this clone. The chain uses TRBV2 and TRBJ1-5; a weak D match, TRBD1 (6 bases). Trimming shortened V by 6 bases and J by 0 bases, and 12 bases separated the two germline ends. The CDR3 has 15 amino acids. Germline V gives CDR1 SNHLY, CDR2 FYNNEI. The CDR3: CASRGDNYSNQPQHF. In DNA form, the CDR3 reads TGTGCCAGCAGGGGGGACAACTATAGCAATCAGCCCCAGCATTTT.

This chain uses TRBV27 with TRBJ2-4, with TRBD1 as a possible D gene (7 bases). Trimming removed 5 bases from V and 5 bases from J, with 19 bases in between. CDR1 is MNHEY, CDR2 SMNVEV, per germline (reference sequence). The CDR3 is 16 residues long. Here the CDR3 reads CASSLGPARGENIQYF. The DNA of the CDR3 is TGTGCCAGCAGTCTTGGGCCTGCCAGGGGGGAAAACATTCAGTACTTC.

Worth noting for this clone: This sample also contains other DNA sequences that code for the same CDR3. The chain combines TRBV18 with TRBJ2-7; 8 nucleotides match TRBD1. Germline V gene data show CDR1 as KGHSH and CDR2 as LQKENI. The CDR3 covers 14 residues. Trimming cost V 6 bases and J 1 base; bases outside gene matches: 5. The CDR3 DNA is TGTGCCAGCTCGCCCCGGACAGGGTCCTACGAGCAGTACTTC. Amino acid sequence: CASSPRTGSYEQYF.

The chain uses TRBV2 and TRBJ2-1; no clear D gene. The germline gives CDR1 SNHLY, CDR2 FYNNEI. The V gene lost 6 bases and the J gene lost 5 bases, with 2 bases spanning the gap. The CDR3 is 10 amino acids. The CDR3 sequence is CASSDNEQFF. The CDR3 nucleotides read TGTGCCAGCAGCGACAATGAGCAGTTCTTC.

V usage is TRBV9 and J usage is TRBJ1-2; 7 bases map to TRBD1. CDR3 length equals 13 residues. Per germline, CDR1 SGDLS and CDR2 YYNGEE. V shed 0 bases and J 8 bases; nucleotides not matched to a gene: 4. The CDR3 sequence: CASSVVTGDGYTF. The CDR3 DNA reads TGTGCCAGCAGCGTAGTTACAGGGGACGGCTACACCTTC.

The chain recombines TRBV4-2 with TRBJ2-7; 8 positions match TRBD2. Losses at the gene ends were 0 bases for V and 3 bases for J; bases not matched to a gene: 4. The CDR3 extends over 15 amino acids. The germline V gene has CDR1 LGHNA and CDR2 YNFKEQ. The CDR3: CASSQDGLADYEQYF. The CDR3 DNA reads as TGTGCCAGCAGCCAAGATGGACTAGCAGACTACGAGCAGTACTTC.

This clone was seen more than once but under ten times. The chain has TRBV11-2 and TRBJ2-7, with TRBD2 as a possible D gene (6 bases). Trimming removed 0 bases from V and 1 base from J, with 13 bases in between. Germline loops: CDR1 SGHAT, CDR2 FQNNGV. The CDR3 spans 16 residues. In DNA, the CDR3 is TGTGCCAGCAGCTTAGATCTCGGGCGGGGTTCCTACGAGCAGTACTTC. As protein: CASSLDLGRGSYEQYF.

This chain connects TRBV10-3 to TRBJ2-7; D possibly corresponds to TRBD1 (6 bases). The V end was cut by 6 bases, the J end by 0 bases, with 9 bases between. Per germline, CDR1 ENHRY and CDR2 SYGVKD. CDR3 length: 13 residues. The CDR3 DNA sequence: TGTGCCATCAGGGACAGCATCTCCTACGAGCAGTACTTC. Translating it yields CAIRDSISYEQYF.

The chain couples TRBV5-1 to TRBJ2-1; D might be TRBD1 (6 bases). CDR1 and CDR2 (germline): SGHRS, YFSETQ. V was shortened by 6 bases and J by 1 base, with 14 bases between the two germline ends. This CDR3 contains 15 residues. The DNA of the CDR3 is TGCGCCAGCATGACAGGTTTAAGTTCCTACAATGAGCAGTTCTTC. Protein: CASMTGLSSYNEQFF.

This clone was picked up a small number of times. The chain links TRBV7-9 to TRBJ1-1; a possible D gene is TRBD1 (5 bases). Germline-derived CDR1 and CDR2 are SEHNR and FQNEAQ (reference sequence). This CDR3 has 15 residues. The ends were cut back, 2 bases at V and 0 bases at J, with 10 bases in the middle. This CDR3 is CASSLLAGMNTEAFF. In nucleotides, the CDR3 is TGTGCCAGCAGCTTACTCGCAGGGATGAACACTGAAGCTTTCTTT. Full variable domain (outside the CDR3, taken from reference TRBV7-9 and TRBJ1-1): DTGVSQNPRHKITKRGQNVTFRCDPISEHNRLYWYRQTLGQGPEFLTYFQNEAQLEKSRLLSDRFSAERPKGSFSTLEIQRTEQGDSAMYLCASSLLAGMNTEAFFGQGTRLTVV.

This CDR3 reads CASRQDWALFSPLHF. Written as DNA, the CDR3 is TGTGCCAGCAGGCAGGACTGGGCGCTCTTTTCACCCCTCCACTTT. V usage is TRBV6-1 and J usage is TRBJ1-6; no clear D. The germline gives CDR1 MNHNS, CDR2 SASEGT. V dropped 6 bases and J dropped 9 bases, with 18 bases sitting between them. This CDR3 is 15 amino acids long.

The CDR3 protein is CASSLEQLNTEAFF. The CDR3 coding sequence is TGTGCCAGCAGCTTAGAACAATTGAACACTGAAGCTTTCTTT. The chain combines TRBV11-3 with TRBJ1-1; D gene ambiguous. Per germline, CDR1 SGHNT and CDR2 YENEEA. V was pared by 0 bases and J by 0 bases, with 5 bases between. The CDR3 has 14 residues.